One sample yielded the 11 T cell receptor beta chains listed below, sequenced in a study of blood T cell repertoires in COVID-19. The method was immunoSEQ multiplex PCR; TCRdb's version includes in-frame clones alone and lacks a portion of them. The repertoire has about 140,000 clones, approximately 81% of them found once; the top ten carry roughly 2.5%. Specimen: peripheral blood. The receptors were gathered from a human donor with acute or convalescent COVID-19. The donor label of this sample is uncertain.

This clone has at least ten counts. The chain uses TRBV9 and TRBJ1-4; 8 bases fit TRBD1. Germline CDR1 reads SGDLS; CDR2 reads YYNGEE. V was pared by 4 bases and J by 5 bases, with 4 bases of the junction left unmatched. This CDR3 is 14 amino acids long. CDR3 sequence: CASSSRTGNEKLFF. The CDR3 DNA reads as TGTGCCAGCAGCTCCCGGACAGGGAATGAAAAACTGTTTTTT.

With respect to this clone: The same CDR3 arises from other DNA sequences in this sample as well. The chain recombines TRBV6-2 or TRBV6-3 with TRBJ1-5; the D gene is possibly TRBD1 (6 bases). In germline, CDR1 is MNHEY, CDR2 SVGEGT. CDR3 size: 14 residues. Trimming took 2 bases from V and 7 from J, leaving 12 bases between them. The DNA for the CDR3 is TGTGCCAGCAGTTACGGGGGGGCCGGACAGCCCCAGCATTTT. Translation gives CASSYGGAGQPQHF.

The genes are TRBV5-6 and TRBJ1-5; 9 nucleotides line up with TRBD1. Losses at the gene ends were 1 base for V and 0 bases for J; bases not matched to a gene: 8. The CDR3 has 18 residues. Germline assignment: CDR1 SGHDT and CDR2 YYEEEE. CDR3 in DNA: TGTGCCAGCAGCTTGTATCCCCGGGACAGGGATAGCAATCAGCCCCAGCATTTT. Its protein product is CASSLYPRDRDSNQPQHF.

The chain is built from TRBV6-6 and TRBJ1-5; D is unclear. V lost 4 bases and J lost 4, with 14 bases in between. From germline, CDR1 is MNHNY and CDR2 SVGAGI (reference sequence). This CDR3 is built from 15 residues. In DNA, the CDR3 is TGTGCCAGCAGTTTAGCTGGGTCCGGGAATCAGCCCCAGCATTTT. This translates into CASSLAGSGNQPQHF.

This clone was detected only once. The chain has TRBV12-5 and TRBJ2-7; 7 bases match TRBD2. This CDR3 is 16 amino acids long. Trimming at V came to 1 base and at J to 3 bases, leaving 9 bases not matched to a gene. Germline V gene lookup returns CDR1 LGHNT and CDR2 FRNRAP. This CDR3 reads CASGLGNAGVRYEQYV. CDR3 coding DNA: TGTGCTAGTGGTTTGGGGAACGCGGGAGTTCGCTACGAGCAGTACGTC.

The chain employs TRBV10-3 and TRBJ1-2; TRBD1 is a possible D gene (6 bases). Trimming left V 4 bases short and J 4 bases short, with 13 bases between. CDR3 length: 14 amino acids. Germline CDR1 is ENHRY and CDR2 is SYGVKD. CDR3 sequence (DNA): TGTGCCATCAGTGGGGACAAGGGATCCTATGGCTACACCTTC. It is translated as CAISGDKGSYGYTF.

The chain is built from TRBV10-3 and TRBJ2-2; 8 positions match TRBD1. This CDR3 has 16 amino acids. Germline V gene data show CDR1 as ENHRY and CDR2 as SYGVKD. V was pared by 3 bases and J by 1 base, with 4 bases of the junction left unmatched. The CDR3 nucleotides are TGTGCCATCAGTGATACCGGGACAGGGAACACCGGGGAGCTGTTTTTT. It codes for CAISDTGTGNTGELFF.

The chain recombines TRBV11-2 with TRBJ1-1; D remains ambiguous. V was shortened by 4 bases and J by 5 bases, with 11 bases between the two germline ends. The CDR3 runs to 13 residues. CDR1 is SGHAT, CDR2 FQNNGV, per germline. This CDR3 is CASSSYTGTEAFF. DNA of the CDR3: TGTGCCAGCAGCTCCTACACGGGAACTGAAGCTTTCTTT.

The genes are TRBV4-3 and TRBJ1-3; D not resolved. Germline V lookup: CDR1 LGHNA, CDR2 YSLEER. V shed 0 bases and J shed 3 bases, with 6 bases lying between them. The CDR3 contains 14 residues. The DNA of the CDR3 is TGCGCCAGCAGCCAAGATAGAAGTGGAAACACCATATATTTT. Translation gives CASSQDRSGNTIYF.

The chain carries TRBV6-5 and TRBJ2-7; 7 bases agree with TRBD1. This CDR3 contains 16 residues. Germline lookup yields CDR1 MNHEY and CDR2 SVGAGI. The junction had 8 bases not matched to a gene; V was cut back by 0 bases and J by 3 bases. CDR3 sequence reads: CASSYSRAGGNYEQYF. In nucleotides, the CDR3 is TGTGCCAGCAGTTACTCGAGGGCAGGGGGTAACTACGAGCAGTACTTC.

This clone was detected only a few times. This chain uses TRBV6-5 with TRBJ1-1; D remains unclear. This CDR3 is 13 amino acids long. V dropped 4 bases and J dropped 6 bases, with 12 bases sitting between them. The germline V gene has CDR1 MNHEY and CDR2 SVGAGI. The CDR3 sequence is CASSSRREAEAFF. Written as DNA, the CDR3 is TGTGCCAGCAGTTCACGGAGGGAAGCTGAAGCTTTCTTT.